The 4 T cell receptor beta chains reported below all come from one sample, sequenced in a study of blood T cell repertoires in COVID-19. Measured with immunoSEQ multiplex PCR; TCRdb has only the in-frame clones, and not every one. Of some 200,000 clones in the sample, about 85% were seen once. The sequenced material came from PBMCs or T cells enriched from blood (not recorded which). The receptors stem from a woman younger than 45 who had recovered from COVID-19.

CDR3: CASSLVRANTEAFF. Written as DNA, the CDR3 is TGTGCCAGCAGTTTAGTGAGAGCGAACACTGAAGCTTTCTTT. This rearrangement joins TRBV27 to TRBJ1-1; D remains unclear. CDR1 and CDR2 (germline): MNHEY, SMNVEV (reference sequence). The ends were cut back, 2 bases at V and 1 base at J, with 8 bases in the middle. CDR3 length: 14 amino acids.

The chain couples TRBV6-5 to TRBJ2-3; weak D call: TRBD2 (7 bases). The CDR3 runs 15 residues. Germline V lookup: CDR1 MNHEY, CDR2 SVGAGI. Trimming pared 4 bases from V and 3 bases from J, leaving 14 bases between. The CDR3 region is CASSLGGGATDTQYF. CDR3 DNA sequence: TGTGCCAGCAGTTTAGGGGGGGGTGCGACAGATACGCAGTATTTT.

This sequence joins TRBV7-2 and TRBJ1-3; 9 nucleotides match TRBD1. The CDR3 runs 14 residues. With 4 bases clipped from V and 6 bases from J, the junction kept 4 bases outside the gene matches. Germline loops: CDR1 SGHTA, CDR2 FQGNSA. CDR3 region: CASSSGQGINTIYF. The CDR3 bases are TGTGCCAGCAGCTCCGGACAGGGGATAAACACCATATATTTT. The full variable domain, with the rest looked up from reference TRBV7-2 and TRBJ1-3, is GAGVSQSPSNKVTEKGKDVELRCDPISGHTALYWYRQSLGQGLEFLIYFQGNSAPDKSGLPSDRFSAERTGGSVSTLTIQRTQQEDSAVYLCASSSGQGINTIYFGEGSWLTVV.

The chain combines TRBV7-9 with TRBJ1-6; tentatively, D is TRBD1 (6 bases). The V end lost 1 base, the J end lost 9 bases, and 16 bases lay between the germline ends. CDR1 is SEHNR, CDR2 FQNEAQ, per germline (reference sequence). The CDR3 has 16 residues. CDR3 region: CASSLDSPGVGSPLHF. In DNA form, the CDR3 reads TGTGCCAGCAGCTTAGACTCCCCAGGGGTTGGTTCACCCCTCCACTTT.